This entry lists 8 T cell receptor beta chains sequenced from one sample in a study of blood T cell repertoires in COVID-19 (dated by TCRdb to 2018 to 2021). The library was generated by the immunoSEQ multiplex PCR assay. Not all clones reach the TCRdb copy of this immuneACCESS table, which keeps in-frame sequences only. Checked studies attribute under half of the gap to unresolved V genes and leave the rest unexplained. The sample table holds around 80,000 clones, of which roughly four fifths were seen once. The ten largest clonotypes hold approximately 12% of the sample. Specimen: peripheral blood. These receptors came from an elderly man with acute or convalescent COVID-19.

This clone was detected only a few times. The rearrangement uses TRBV11-2 and TRBJ1-2; D uncertain. Trimming stripped 3 bases from V and 6 bases from J, with 5 bases between. The germline CDR1 and CDR2 sequences are SGHAT and FQNNGV. CDR3 length: 11 amino acids. CDR3 DNA sequence: TGTGCCAGCAGCTTCCGGGATGGCTACACCTTC. Translation gives CASSFRDGYTF. Complete variable domain (other parts from reference TRBV11-2 and TRBJ1-2): EAGVAQSPRYKIIEKRQSVAFWCNPISGHATLYWYQQILGQGPKLLIQFQNNGVVDDSQLPKDRFSAERLKGVDSTLKIQPAKLEDSAVYLCASSFRDGYTFGSGTRLTVV.

This clone was picked up one time. V is TRBV7-6 and J is TRBJ1-6, with 11 bases matching TRBD1. The V gene's germline CDR1 is SGHVS and CDR2 FNYEAQ. This CDR3 region has 17 residues. With V trimmed by 1 base and J by 10 bases, 9 bases remained unmatched. The CDR3 loop reads CASSLDVLDRGLSPLHF. For the CDR3, the DNA is TGTGCCAGCAGCTTAGACGTATTGGACAGGGGGCTGTCACCCCTCCACTTT.

CDR3 sequence reads: CASSQSGGYTGELFF. In DNA form, the CDR3 reads TGTGCCAGCAGCCAATCCGGGGGGTACACCGGGGAGCTGTTTTTT. The rearrangement uses TRBV3-1 (or the pseudogene TRBV3-2) and TRBJ2-2; 7 bases align to TRBD2. V lost 2 bases, J lost 3 bases, and 3 bases stayed unmatched. The CDR3 is 15 amino acids. Germline-derived CDR1 and CDR2 are LGHDT and YNNKEL (reference sequence).

This sequence joins TRBV5-4 and TRBJ2-2, with 10 bases identical to TRBD2. Germline CDR1 and CDR2: SGHNT and YYREEE (reference sequence). This CDR3 region has 17 residues. V was clipped by 0 bases and J by 4 bases; unmatched bases: 6. CDR3 sequence (DNA): TGTGCCAGCAGCTTGGTTCTAGCGGGGGCCTTCACCGGGGAGCTGTTTTTT. It specifies CASSLVLAGAFTGELFF.

This clone was detected once. The J gene is TRBJ2-3, the V gene TRBV5-1; TRBD1 aligns across 8 bases. Germline trimming cut 2 bases from V and 3 bases from J; bases unmatched to any gene: 5. There are 15 residues in the CDR3. Germline V CDR1 and CDR2: SGHRS, YFSETQ. CDR3 coding DNA: TGCGCCAGCAGCTTTCAGGGGGCGGTGACAGATACGCAGTATTTT. Residues: CASSFQGAVTDTQYF.

This clone was observed a handful of times. CDR3 sequence reads: CASSLVLNPYGYTF. The CDR3 region has the DNA TGTGCCAGCAGCTTAGTTTTAAATCCCTATGGCTACACCTTC. J is TRBJ1-2 and V is TRBV11-2; no definite D call. Germline V gene lookup returns CDR1 SGHAT and CDR2 FQNNGV. V lost 1 base to trimming and J lost 4 bases, with 10 bases between them. The CDR3 totals 14 residues.

This clone has a single count. The genes are TRBV5-4 and TRBJ1-3; 9 positions match TRBD1. The CDR3 contains 14 residues. J gave up 5 bases and V 4 bases, and 4 bases lay outside the gene matches. Germline assignment: CDR1 SGHNT and CDR2 YYREEE (reference sequence). CDR3 loop: CASSVDRGRNTIYF. The CDR3, as DNA: TGTGCCAGCAGCGTGGACAGGGGTAGAAACACCATATATTTT.

This clone was seen a single time. The chain combines TRBV6-5 with TRBJ2-1, with 7 bases matching TRBD1. Germline V gene data show CDR1 as MNHEY and CDR2 as SVGAGI. The CDR3 totals 12 residues. V shed 6 bases, J shed 7 bases, and the junction held 3 bases outside the gene matches. In nucleotides, the CDR3 is TGTGCCAGCAGCGCGACAGGGAATGAGCAGTTCTTC. This translates into CASSATGNEQFF.